This passage covers 23 T cell receptor beta chains from one sample sequenced in a study of shared clonotypes between healthy human individuals. Sequencing was performed with immunoSEQ multiplex PCR; in TCRdb, only in-frame clones are kept and a portion is missing. The sample has a few million clones, 80% to 95% seen once. Naive CD8 isolation took CD45RO-negative cells positively selected for CCR7 and excluded terminally differentiated effector memory CD45RA+ cells. The sequenced material came from naive CD8+ T cells from PBMCs. The receptors were sampled from a man between 18 and 29 years old in good health. Some clones in this sample may be carry-over from other donors' samples.

The chain is built from TRBV15 and TRBJ2-1; the D gene could be TRBD1 or TRBD2 (5 bases each). This CDR3 comprises 15 residues. From germline, CDR1 is LNHNV and CDR2 YYDKDF (reference sequence). The V end was cut by 4 bases, the J end by 8 bases, with 18 bases between. Here the CDR3 reads CATSISRDGNYEQFF. As DNA, the CDR3 is TGTGCCACCAGCATCTCCCGGGACGGGAACTATGAGCAGTTCTTC.

This rearrangement joins TRBV4-3 to TRBJ2-7, with 9 positions matching TRBD2. Germline-derived CDR1 and CDR2 are LGHNA and YSLEER. The ends lost 4 bases at V and 2 bases at J; junction bases unmatched: 6. The CDR3 totals 15 residues. For the CDR3, the DNA is TGCGCCAGCAGCCCCGGGACTAGCTGGACCTACGAGCAGTACTTC. This gives the protein CASSPGTSWTYEQYF.

The chain joins TRBV27 to TRBJ2-3; 9 bases map to TRBD2. The J segment lost 2 bases and the V segment lost 0 bases, leaving 9 bases of the junction unmatched. Germline assignment: CDR1 MNHEY and CDR2 SMNVEV (reference sequence). CDR3 length equals 18 residues. CDR3 amino acids: CASSLSLRIAGDTDTQYF. The CDR3 DNA follows: TGTGCCAGCAGTTTATCGCTTCGGATAGCGGGGGACACAGATACGCAGTATTTT.

The gene calls are TRBV6-5 and TRBJ2-3, with no clear D. The CDR3 totals 16 residues. V was clipped by 4 bases and J by 2 bases, with 16 bases between them. Germline CDR1 reads MNHEY; CDR2 reads SVGAGI. The CDR3 DNA is TGTGCCAGCAGTTCGACTGCGGACGACGACACAGATACGCAGTATTTT. Translated: CASSSTADDDTDTQYF.

With regard to this clone: Different DNA sequences within this sample yield the same CDR3. The chain joins TRBV27 to TRBJ2-7, with TRBD2 identical over 7 bases. The CDR3 loop spans 12 amino acids. V lost 2 bases to trimming and J lost 6 bases; unmatched junction nucleotides: 1. Germline values: CDR1 MNHEY, CDR2 SMNVEV (reference sequence). The CDR3 DNA is TGTGCCAGCAGTTTAAGCGGGGCCGAGCAGTACTTC. This encodes CASSLSGAEQYF.

A note on this clone: The junction does not match germline at one end; this may be a read error. The chain has TRBV4-1 and TRBJ1-2; D is uncertain. This CDR3 contains 15 residues. The germline V gene encodes CDR1 MGHRA and CDR2 YSYEKL. The CDR3 region has the DNA TGCGCCAGCAACCAACCTAACCTCCTGCGCGGTGGCTACACCTTC. Protein sequence: CASNQPNLLRGGYTF.

The rearrangement links TRBV4-2 to TRBJ2-1; tentatively, D is TRBD1 (6 bases). V was trimmed by 2 bases and J by 9 bases, leaving 20 bases between them. Germline CDR1 is LGHNA and CDR2 is YNFKEQ. The CDR3 sequence is 16 residues long. DNA of the CDR3: TGTGCCAGCAGCCAAAATGGGGGCAGGTATCCAATTGAGCAGTTCTTC. This gives the protein CASSQNGGRYPIEQFF.

The chain is built from TRBV7-9 and TRBJ2-7; D is possibly TRBD1 (7 bases). Germline values: CDR1 SEHNR, CDR2 FQNEAQ (reference sequence). Trimming removed 2 bases from V and 4 bases from J, with 15 bases in between. This CDR3 region has 15 residues. CDR3 loop: CASSLQRQGGYEQYF. The CDR3 coding sequence is TGTGCCAGCAGCTTACAGCGTCAGGGGGGTTACGAGCAGTACTTC.

This clone was counted between two and nine times. The chain couples TRBV7-9 to TRBJ1-2; no clear D. The ends were cut back, 3 bases at V and 3 bases at J, with 8 bases in the middle. Germline V CDR1 and CDR2: SEHNR, FQNEAQ (reference sequence). CDR3 length: 13 residues. CDR3 bases: TGTGCCAGCAGCTTCGTATCAGACTATGGCTACACCTTC. It encodes CASSFVSDYGYTF.

The gene calls are TRBV10-1 and TRBJ2-5; D gene ambiguous. Trimming shortened V by 3 bases and J by 2 bases, and 10 bases separated the two germline ends. The germline V gene has CDR1 WNHNN and CDR2 SYGVQD (reference sequence). The CDR3 contains 14 residues. The CDR3 bases are TGCGCCAGCAGTGACTCGGTAGGACAAGAGACCCAGTACTTC. Translation gives CASSDSVGQETQYF.

The chain couples TRBV11-2 to TRBJ2-7; D ambiguous. Trimming cost V 5 bases and J 5 bases, with 7 bases left between them. Germline V gene sequence: CDR1 SGHAT, CDR2 FQNNGV. This CDR3 is built from 11 residues. This CDR3 is CASSARNEQYF. The CDR3 region has the DNA TGTGCCAGCAGCGCCCGTAACGAGCAGTACTTC.

Written as DNA, the CDR3 is TGTGCCAGTGGGGCAGTCCGATCCTACGAGCAGTACTTC. It yields the protein CASGAVRSYEQYF. The chain recombines TRBV27 with TRBJ2-7; D perhaps matches TRBD1 (5 bases). V was trimmed by 9 bases and J by 1 base, leaving 13 bases between them. Germline V gives CDR1 MNHEY, CDR2 SMNVEV (reference sequence). This CDR3 has 13 amino acids.

The rearrangement uses TRBV19 and TRBJ2-1, with D possibly matching TRBD2 (5 bases). CDR3 size: 14 residues. The germline V gene encodes CDR1 LNHDA and CDR2 SQIVND (reference sequence). Trimming cost V 2 bases and J 6 bases, with 11 bases left between them. CDR3 DNA: TGTGCCAGTAGTATACGAGGGAGCGTCAATGAGCAGTTCTTC. Encoded protein: CASSIRGSVNEQFF.

The rearrangement links TRBV18 to TRBJ2-1; D may be TRBD2 (5 bases). CDR3 length equals 14 residues. V lost 3 bases, J lost 8 bases, and 14 bases lay in between. Germline CDR1 KGHSH, CDR2 LQKENI. The CDR3 protein is CASSPPRAGDEQFF. The CDR3 DNA sequence: TGTGCCAGCTCACCGCCTCGGGCGGGCGATGAGCAGTTCTTC.

With respect to this clone: This sample also contains other DNA sequences that code for the same CDR3. This chain connects TRBV28 to TRBJ1-2; weak D call: TRBD1 (5 bases). Trimming took off 6 bases at V and 3 bases at J, with 11 bases between the two ends. The CDR3 consists of 13 residues. Germline V gene lookup returns CDR1 MDHEN and CDR2 SYDVKM. The CDR3: CASSPDSYYGYTF. Written as DNA, the CDR3 is TGTGCCAGCAGCCCTGACAGCTACTATGGCTACACCTTC.

V usage is TRBV27 and J usage is TRBJ2-5; 8 nucleotides align to TRBD1. The CDR3 contains 17 residues. CDR1 is MNHEY, CDR2 SMNVEV, per germline (reference sequence). The V segment lost 4 bases and the J segment 2 bases; nucleotides outside the gene matches: 12. CDR3 nucleotides: TGTGCCAGCAGTTCACAGGGGGAGGTCGTGGGGCAAGAGACCCAGTACTTC. Amino acid sequence: CASSSQGEVVGQETQYF.

This clone was detected once. The CDR3 DNA is TGTGCCAGCAGCGTAGAAGGAGGCGGGTCGGGACAGGAGTTAACCGGGGAGCTGTTTTTT. It specifies CASSVEGGGSGQELTGELFF. The chain employs TRBV9 and TRBJ2-2; 8 nucleotides match TRBD1. CDR1 and CDR2 from the germline V gene are SGDLS and YYNGEE. The CDR3 length is 20 residues. V gave up 0 bases and J gave up 5 bases; unmatched junction bases: 18.

The J gene is TRBJ2-2, the V gene TRBV28; the match to TRBD2 covers 14 bases. V shed 5 bases and J 7 bases; nucleotides not matched to a gene: 6. Germline loops: CDR1 MDHEN, CDR2 SYDVKM. The CDR3 consists of 16 residues. The CDR3 DNA is TGTGCCAGCAGTCAACCCGGGACTAGCGGGAGCGGGGAGCTGTTTTTT. This codes for CASSQPGTSGSGELFF.

Points on this clone: Other DNA sequences within the sample encode an identical CDR3. The chain is built from TRBV28 and TRBJ2-7, with 10 bases that match TRBD1. This CDR3 is built from 13 residues. The junction had 2 bases not matched to a gene; V was cut back by 5 bases and J by 4 bases. CDR1 is MDHEN and CDR2 is SYDVKM in the germline V gene. The CDR3 coding sequence is TGTGCCAGCAGTCTGGGACAGGGGTACGAGCAGTACTTC. Translated, it gives CASSLGQGYEQYF.

The rearrangement links TRBV25-1 to TRBJ2-3, with a tentative D call TRBD2 (6 bases). Trimming shortened V by 1 base and J by 5 bases, and 16 bases separated the two germline ends. Germline CDR1 is MGHDK and CDR2 is SYGVNS. The CDR3 sequence is 16 residues long. CDR3 protein: CASSEFMGAGKDTQYF. As DNA, the CDR3 is TGTGCCAGCAGTGAATTTATGGGCGCGGGAAAAGATACGCAGTATTTT.

The rearrangement uses TRBV28 and TRBJ1-1; D not certain. This CDR3 is built from 14 residues. Germline CDR1 and CDR2: MDHEN and SYDVKM. With 3 bases removed from V and 0 bases from J, the gap between germline ends came to 8 bases. The CDR3 bases are TGTGCCAGCAGTTTTTCAGAGCTGAACACTGAAGCTTTCTTT. Translating gives CASSFSELNTEAFF.

V is TRBV9 and J is TRBJ2-5; no firm D call. Trimming left V 5 bases short and J 7 bases short, with 15 bases between. The CDR3 contains 13 residues. Per the germline V gene, CDR1 is SGDLS and CDR2 is YYNGEE. This CDR3 reads CASSETSPGTQYF. The CDR3 DNA is TGTGCCAGCAGTGAAACCTCTCCGGGGACCCAGTACTTC.

The table lists this clone with a few counts. The rearrangement joins TRBV4-1 to TRBJ1-1; D remains ambiguous. Trimming pared 1 base from V and 1 base from J, leaving 7 bases between. Per germline, CDR1 MGHRA and CDR2 YSYEKL. The CDR3 runs to 14 residues. Here the CDR3 DNA reads TGCGCCAGCAGCCAAGTCCTCACGAACACTGAAGCTTTCTTT. It codes for CASSQVLTNTEAFF.